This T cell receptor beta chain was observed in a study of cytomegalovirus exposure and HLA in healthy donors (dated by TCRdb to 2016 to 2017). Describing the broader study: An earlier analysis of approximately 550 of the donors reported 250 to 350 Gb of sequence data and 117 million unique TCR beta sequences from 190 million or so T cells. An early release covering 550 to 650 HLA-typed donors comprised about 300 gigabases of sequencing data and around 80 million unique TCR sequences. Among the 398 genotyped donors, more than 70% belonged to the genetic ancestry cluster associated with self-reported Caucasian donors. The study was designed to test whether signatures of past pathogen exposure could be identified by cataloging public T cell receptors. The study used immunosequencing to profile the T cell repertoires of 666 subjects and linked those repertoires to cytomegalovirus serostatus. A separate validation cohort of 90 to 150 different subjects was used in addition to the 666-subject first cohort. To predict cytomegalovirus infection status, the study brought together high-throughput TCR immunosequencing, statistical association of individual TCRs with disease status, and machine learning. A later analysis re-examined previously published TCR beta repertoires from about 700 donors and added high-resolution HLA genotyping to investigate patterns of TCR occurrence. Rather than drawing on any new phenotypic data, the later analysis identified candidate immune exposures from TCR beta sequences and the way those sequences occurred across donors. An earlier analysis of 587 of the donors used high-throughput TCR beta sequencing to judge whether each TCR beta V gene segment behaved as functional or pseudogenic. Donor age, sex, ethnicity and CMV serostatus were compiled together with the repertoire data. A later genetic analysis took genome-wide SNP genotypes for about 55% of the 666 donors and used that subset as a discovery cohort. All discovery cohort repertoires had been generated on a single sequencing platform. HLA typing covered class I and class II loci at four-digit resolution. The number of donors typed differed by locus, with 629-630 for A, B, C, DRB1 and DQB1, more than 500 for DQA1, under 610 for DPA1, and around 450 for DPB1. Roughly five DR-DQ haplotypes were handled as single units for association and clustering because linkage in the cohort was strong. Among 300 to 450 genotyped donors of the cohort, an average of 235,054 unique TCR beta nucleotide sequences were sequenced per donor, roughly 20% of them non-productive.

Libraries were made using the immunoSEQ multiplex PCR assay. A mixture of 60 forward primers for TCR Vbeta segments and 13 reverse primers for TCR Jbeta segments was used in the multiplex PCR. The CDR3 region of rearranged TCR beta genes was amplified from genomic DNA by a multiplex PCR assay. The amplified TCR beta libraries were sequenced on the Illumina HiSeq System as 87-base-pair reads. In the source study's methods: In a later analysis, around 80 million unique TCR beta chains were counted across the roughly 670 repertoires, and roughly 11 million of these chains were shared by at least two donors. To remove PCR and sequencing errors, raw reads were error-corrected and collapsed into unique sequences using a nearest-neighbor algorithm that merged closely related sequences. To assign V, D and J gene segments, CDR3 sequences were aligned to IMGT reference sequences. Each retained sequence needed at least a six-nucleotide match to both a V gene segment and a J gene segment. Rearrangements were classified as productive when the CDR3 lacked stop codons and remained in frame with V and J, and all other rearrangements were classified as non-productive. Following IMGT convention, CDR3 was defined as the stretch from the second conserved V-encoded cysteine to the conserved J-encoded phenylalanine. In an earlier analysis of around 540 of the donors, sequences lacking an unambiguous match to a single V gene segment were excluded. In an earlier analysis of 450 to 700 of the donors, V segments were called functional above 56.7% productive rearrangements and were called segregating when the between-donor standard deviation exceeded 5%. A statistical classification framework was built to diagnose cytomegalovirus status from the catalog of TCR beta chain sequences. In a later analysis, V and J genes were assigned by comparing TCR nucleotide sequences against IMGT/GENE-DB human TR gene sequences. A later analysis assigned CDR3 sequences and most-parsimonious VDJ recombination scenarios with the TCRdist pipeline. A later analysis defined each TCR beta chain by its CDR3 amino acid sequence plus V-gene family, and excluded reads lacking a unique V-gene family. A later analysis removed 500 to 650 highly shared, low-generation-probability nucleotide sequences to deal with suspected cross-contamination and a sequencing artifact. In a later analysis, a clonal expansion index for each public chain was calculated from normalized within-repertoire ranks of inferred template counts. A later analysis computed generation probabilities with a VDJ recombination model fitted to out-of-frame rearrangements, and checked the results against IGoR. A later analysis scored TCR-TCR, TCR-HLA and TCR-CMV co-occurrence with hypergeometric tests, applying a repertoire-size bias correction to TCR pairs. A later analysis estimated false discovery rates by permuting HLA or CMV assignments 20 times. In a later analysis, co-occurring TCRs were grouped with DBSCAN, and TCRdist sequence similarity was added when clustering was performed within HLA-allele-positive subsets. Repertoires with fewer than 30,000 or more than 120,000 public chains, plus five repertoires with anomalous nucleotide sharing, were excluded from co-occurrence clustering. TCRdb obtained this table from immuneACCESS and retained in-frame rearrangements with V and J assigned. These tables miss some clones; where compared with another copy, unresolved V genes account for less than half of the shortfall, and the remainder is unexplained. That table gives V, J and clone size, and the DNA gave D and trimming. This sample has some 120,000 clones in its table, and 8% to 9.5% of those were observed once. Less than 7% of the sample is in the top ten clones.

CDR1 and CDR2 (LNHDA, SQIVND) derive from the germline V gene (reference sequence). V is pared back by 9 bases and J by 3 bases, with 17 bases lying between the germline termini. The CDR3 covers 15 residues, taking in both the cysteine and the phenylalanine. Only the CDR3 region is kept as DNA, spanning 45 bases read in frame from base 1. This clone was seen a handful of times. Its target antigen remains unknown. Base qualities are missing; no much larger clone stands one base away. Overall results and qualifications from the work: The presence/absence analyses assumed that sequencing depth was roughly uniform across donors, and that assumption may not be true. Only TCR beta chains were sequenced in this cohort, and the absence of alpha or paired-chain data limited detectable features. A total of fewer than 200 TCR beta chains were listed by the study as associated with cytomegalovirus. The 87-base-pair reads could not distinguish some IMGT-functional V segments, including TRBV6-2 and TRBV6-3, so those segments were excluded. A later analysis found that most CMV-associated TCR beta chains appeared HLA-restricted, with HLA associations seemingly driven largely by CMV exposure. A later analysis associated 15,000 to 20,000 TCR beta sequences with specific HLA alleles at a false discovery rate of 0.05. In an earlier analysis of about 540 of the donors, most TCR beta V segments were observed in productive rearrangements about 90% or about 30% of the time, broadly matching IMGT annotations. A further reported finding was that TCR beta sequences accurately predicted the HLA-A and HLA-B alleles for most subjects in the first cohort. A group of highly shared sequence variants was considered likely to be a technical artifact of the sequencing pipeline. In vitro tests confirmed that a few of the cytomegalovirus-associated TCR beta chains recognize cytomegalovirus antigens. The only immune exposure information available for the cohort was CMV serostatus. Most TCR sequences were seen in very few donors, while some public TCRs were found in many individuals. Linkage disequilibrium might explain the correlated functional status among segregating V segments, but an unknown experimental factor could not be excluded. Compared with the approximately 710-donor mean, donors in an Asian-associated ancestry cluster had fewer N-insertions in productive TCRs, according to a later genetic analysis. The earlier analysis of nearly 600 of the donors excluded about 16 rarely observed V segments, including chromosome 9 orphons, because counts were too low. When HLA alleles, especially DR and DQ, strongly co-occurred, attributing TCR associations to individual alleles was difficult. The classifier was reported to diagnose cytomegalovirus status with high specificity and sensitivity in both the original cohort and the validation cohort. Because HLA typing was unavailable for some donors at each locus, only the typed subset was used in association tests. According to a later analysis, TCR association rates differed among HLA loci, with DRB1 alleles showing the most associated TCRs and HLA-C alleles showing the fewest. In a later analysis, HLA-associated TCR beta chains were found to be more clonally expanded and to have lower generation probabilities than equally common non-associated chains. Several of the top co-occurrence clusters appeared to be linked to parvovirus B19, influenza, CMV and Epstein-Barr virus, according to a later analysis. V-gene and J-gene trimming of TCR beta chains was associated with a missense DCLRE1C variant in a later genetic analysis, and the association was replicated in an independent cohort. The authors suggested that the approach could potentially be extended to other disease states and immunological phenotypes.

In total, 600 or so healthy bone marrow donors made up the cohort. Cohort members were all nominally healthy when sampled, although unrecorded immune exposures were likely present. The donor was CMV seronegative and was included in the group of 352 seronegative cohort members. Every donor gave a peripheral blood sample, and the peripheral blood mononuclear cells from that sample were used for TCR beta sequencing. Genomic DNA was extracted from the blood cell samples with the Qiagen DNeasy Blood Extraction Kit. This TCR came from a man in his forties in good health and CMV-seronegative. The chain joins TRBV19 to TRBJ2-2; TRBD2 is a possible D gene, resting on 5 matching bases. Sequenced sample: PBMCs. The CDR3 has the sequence CASGRRQLYTGELFF. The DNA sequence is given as TGTGCCAGCGGTAGGAGGCAGCTTTACACCGGGGAGCTGTTTTTT.